Below, 10 T cell receptor beta chains from the same sample are listed, as sequenced in a study of identical twins. TCRdb redid the calling of the 5' RACE reads with MiXCR, one entry per CDR3 protein. The sample includes 600,000 to 800,000 distinct CDR3 sequences, over 20% seen only once; the top ten take about 4.5%. In addition, the sample was reused for a study of T cells expressing NK-cell markers.

Sequencing input: PBMCs. The receptors stem from a woman under 30 in good health.

The genes are TRBV9 and TRBJ2-1, with 7 nucleotides matching TRBD2. V was clipped by 2 bases and J by 1 base; unmatched bases: 3. In germline, CDR1 is SGDLS, CDR2 YYNGEE. This CDR3 is 15 amino acids long. The CDR3 spells CASSVTGGSYNEQFF. The CDR3 DNA follows: TGTGCCAGCAGCGTCACGGGGGGATCCTACAATGAGCAGTTCTTC.

This clonotype was seen a few times. This chain links TRBV11-1 with TRBJ2-1, with 12 bases lining up with TRBD2. The V gene end was trimmed by 1 base and the J gene end by 2 bases; junction bases not matched to a gene: 6. Germline V lookup: CDR1 SGHAT, CDR2 FQDESV (reference sequence). There are 18 residues in the CDR3. The CDR3 reads CASSLGLAGGQTYNEQFF. As DNA, the CDR3 is TGTGCCAGCAGCTTAGGCCTAGCGGGGGGGCAGACCTACAATGAGCAGTTCTTC.

The chain employs TRBV20-1 and TRBJ2-3, with a weak D call TRBD1 (5 bases). Germline V gives CDR1 DFQATT, CDR2 SNEGSKA (reference sequence). CDR3 length: 15 amino acids. V was trimmed by 0 bases and J by 3 bases, leaving 13 bases between them. As DNA, the CDR3 is TGCAGTGCTAGAGATACAGGAGTGGGGACAGATACGCAGTATTTT. This encodes CSARDTGVGTDTQYF.

This clonotype was seen a few times. This sequence joins TRBV18 and TRBJ2-5; D is ambiguous. The CDR3 totals 16 residues. Germline lookup yields CDR1 KGHSH and CDR2 LQKENI. Between the trimmed V and J ends, which lost 0 bases and 1 base, there was a span of 12 bases. For the CDR3, the DNA is TGTGCCAGCTCACCACCGTCGGTGGCACCCCAAGAGACCCAGTACTTC. This translates into CASSPPSVAPQETQYF.

V gene TRBV7-6 combines with J gene TRBJ2-1; 7 positions agree with TRBD2. J gave up 6 bases and V 5 bases, and 4 bases lay outside the gene matches. The CDR3 is made up of 13 amino acids. The germline CDR1 and CDR2 sequences are SGHVS and FNYEAQ. The CDR3 DNA follows: TGTGCCAGCAGCGCTAGCGGTGGCAATGAGCAGTTCTTC. It translates to CASSASGGNEQFF.

This clonotype appeared once. The gene calls are TRBV12-3 or TRBV12-4 and TRBJ2-3; no firm D call. The CDR3 runs 12 residues. The V end lost 3 bases, the J end lost 11 bases, and 12 bases lay between the germline ends. CDR3: CASSFKGRLQYF. In DNA form, the CDR3 reads TGTGCCAGCAGTTTCAAGGGCAGATTGCAGTATTTT.

The rearrangement joins TRBV24-1 to TRBJ2-1; D uncertain. Germline V gene data show CDR1 as KGHDR and CDR2 as SFDVKD. CDR3 length: 11 amino acids. V lost 3 bases to trimming and J lost 9 bases, with 5 bases between them. CDR3 in DNA: TGTGCCACCAGTGATGGGGTTGAGCAGTTCTTC. This codes for CATSDGVEQFF.

The rearrangement uses TRBV5-5 and TRBJ2-5, with D perhaps matching TRBD1 (6 bases). Germline CDR1 is SGHKS and CDR2 is YYEKEE (reference sequence). V was clipped by 6 bases and J by 2 bases, with 11 bases between them. This CDR3 is 13 amino acids long. CDR3 region: CASTSDSQETQYF. The CDR3 DNA follows: TGTGCCAGCACGTCGGACAGTCAAGAGACCCAGTACTTC.

This clonotype was counted a few times. The chain couples TRBV15 to TRBJ2-7; 13 nucleotides align to TRBD2. The CDR3 runs to 15 residues. Germline V gene data show CDR1 as LNHNV and CDR2 as YYDKDF (reference sequence). V lost 8 bases and J lost 7; bases outside the gene matches: 11. CDR3 nucleotides: TGTGCCACCGGCCCCCGGACTAGCGGGAGTGGAGAGCAGTACTTC. This encodes CATGPRTSGSGEQYF.

The gene calls are TRBV5-6 and TRBJ2-1, with D possibly matching TRBD2 (6 bases). This CDR3 has 14 residues. The V gene's germline CDR1 is SGHDT and CDR2 YYEEEE. V lost 4 bases to trimming and J lost 4 bases, with 12 bases between them. CDR3 nucleotide sequence: TGTGCCAGCAGCCGCCGGGGGAATTACAATGAGCAGTTCTTC. It codes for CASSRRGNYNEQFF.